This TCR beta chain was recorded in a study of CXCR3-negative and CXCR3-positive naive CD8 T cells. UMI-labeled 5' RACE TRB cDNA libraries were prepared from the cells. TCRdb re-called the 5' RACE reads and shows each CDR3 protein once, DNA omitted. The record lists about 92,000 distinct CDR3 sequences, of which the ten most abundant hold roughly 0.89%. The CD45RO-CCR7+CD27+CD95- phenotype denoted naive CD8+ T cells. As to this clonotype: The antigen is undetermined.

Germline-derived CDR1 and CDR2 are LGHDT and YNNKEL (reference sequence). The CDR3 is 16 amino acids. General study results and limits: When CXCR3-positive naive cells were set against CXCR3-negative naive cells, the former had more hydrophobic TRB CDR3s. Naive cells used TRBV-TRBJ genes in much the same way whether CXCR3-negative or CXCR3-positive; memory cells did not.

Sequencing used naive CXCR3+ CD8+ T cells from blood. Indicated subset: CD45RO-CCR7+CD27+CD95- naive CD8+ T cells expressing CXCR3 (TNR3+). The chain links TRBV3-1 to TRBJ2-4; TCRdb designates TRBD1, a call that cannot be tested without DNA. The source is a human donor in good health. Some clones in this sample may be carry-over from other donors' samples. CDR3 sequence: CASSQESGRGINIQYF.